This TCR beta chain comes out of a study of T cells in Graves' hyperthyroidism and ophthalmopathy. Trimming took off 2 bases at V and 10 bases at J, with 8 bases between the two ends. The CDR3 is 11 residues long. Germline CDR1 is SGHTA and CDR2 is FQGNSA. RNA transcripts provided the source from which TCR beta CDR3 regions were amplified. Using the HTBI primer set, a first-round RT-PCR was run on the TCR CDR3. TCRdb independently ran MiXCR on the multiplex PCR reads; one entry per CDR3 protein. The data hold around 97,000 distinct CDR3 sequences, with about half observed a single time. This clonotype was observed once.

The TCR comes from a man in his forties with Graves' hyperthyroidism. This chain joins TRBV7-2 and TRBJ1-2, with D hard to call. Sequencing was done on a sample of blood. The CDR3 DNA follows: TGTGCCAGCAGCTTATACTACGACTACACCTTC. Protein product: CASSLYYDYTF.